Shown below are 23 T cell receptor beta chains from a single sample sequenced in a study of blood T cell repertoires in COVID-19. The data were produced by immunoSEQ multiplex PCR, yet TCRdb's version contains in-frame clones alone and is incomplete. In the table there are 200,000 to 250,000 clones, 70% to 85% of which are singletons. The sequencing input was peripheral blood. These receptors all stem from a man aged 50 or older with active or convalescent COVID-19.

The V and J genes are TRBV15 and TRBJ1-1, with 9 positions matching TRBD1. CDR1 is LNHNV and CDR2 is YYDKDF in the germline V gene (reference sequence). The CDR3 covers 13 residues. Trimming at V came to 4 bases and at J to 4 bases, leaving 1 base not matched to a gene. This chain's CDR3 is CATSTDRGTEAFF. In DNA form, the CDR3 reads TGTGCCACCAGCACGGACAGGGGCACTGAAGCTTTCTTT. The full variable domain, rest sourced from reference TRBV15 and TRBJ1-1, is DAMVIQNPRYQVTQFGKPVTLSCSQTLNHNVMYWYQQKSSQAPKLLFHYYDKDFNNEADTPDNFQSRRPNTSFCFLDIRSPGLGDTAMYLCATSTDRGTEAFFGQGTRLTVV.

This clone was seen a single time. The chain carries TRBV6-2 or TRBV6-3 and TRBJ2-5; 8 bases are shared with TRBD2. V gave up 5 bases and J gave up 3 bases; unmatched junction bases: 2. Germline lookup yields CDR1 MNHEY and CDR2 SVGEGT. The CDR3 consists of 13 residues. For the CDR3, the DNA is TGTGCCAGCAGTAGAGCGGGGGAAGAGACCCAGTACTTC. Its translation is CASSRAGEETQYF.

The rearrangement joins TRBV2 to TRBJ2-3, with D maybe TRBD2 (6 bases). The V end was cut by 7 bases, the J end by 2 bases, with 13 bases between. Germline V lookup: CDR1 SNHLY, CDR2 FYNNEI. The length of the CDR3 is 14 residues. CDR3 DNA: TGTGCCAGCACCGGGACTCTAATCACAGATACGCAGTATTTT. The encoded protein is CASTGTLITDTQYF.

J is TRBJ2-5 and V is TRBV6-5; no reliable D call. The CDR3 length is 14 residues. Germline CDR1 reads MNHEY; CDR2 reads SVGAGI. The V gene lost 6 bases and the J gene lost 1 base, with 12 bases spanning the gap. The CDR3 loop reads CASRPSGGQETQYF. In DNA, the CDR3 is TGTGCCAGCAGGCCCAGTGGTGGCCAAGAGACCCAGTACTTC.

V is TRBV18 and J is TRBJ2-3, with D possibly matching TRBD2 (5 bases). Germline V gene sequence: CDR1 KGHSH, CDR2 LQKENI. Trimming shortened V by 3 bases and J by 4 bases, and 17 bases separated the two germline ends. CDR3 length equals 16 residues. CDR3 loop: CASSPYLADFADTQYF. In nucleotides, the CDR3 is TGTGCCAGCTCACCGTACCTAGCCGATTTCGCAGATACGCAGTATTTT.

The chain's CDR3 is CASSQDQAVGRYGYTF. As DNA, the CDR3 is TGTGCCAGCAGCCAAGATCAGGCCGTCGGTCGGTATGGCTACACCTTC. The chain has TRBV3-1 (or the pseudogene TRBV3-2) and TRBJ1-2; D remains unclear. Trimming took 0 bases from V and 5 from J, leaving 16 bases between them. This CDR3 contains 16 residues. Per the germline V gene, CDR1 is LGHDT and CDR2 is YNNKEL (reference sequence).

The chain carries TRBV19 and TRBJ1-2; 11 positions match TRBD1. The CDR3 contains 12 residues. In germline, CDR1 is LNHDA, CDR2 SQIVND (reference sequence). V dropped 10 bases and J dropped 7; count of bases not matched to a gene: 5. In DNA, the CDR3 is TGTGCCACCGTGGACAGGGGGCTTGGCTACACCTTC. Translated, it gives CATVDRGLGYTF.

This rearrangement joins TRBV5-1 to TRBJ2-1; D is perhaps TRBD1 (5 bases). This CDR3 is built from 14 residues. Germline-derived CDR1 and CDR2 are SGHRS and YFSETQ. V was pared by 2 bases and J by 4 bases, with 10 bases between. The CDR3 DNA reads as TGCGCCAGCAGCTTCCAGGGTGGGTACAATGAGCAGTTCTTC. Its protein is CASSFQGGYNEQFF.

This CDR3 is CASRPHKRGPSTDTQYF. The DNA of the CDR3 is TGTGCCAGCAGGCCACACAAGCGGGGCCCTAGCACAGATACGCAGTATTTT. The rearrangement joins TRBV28 to TRBJ2-3; TRBD2 aligns across 7 bases. Germline values: CDR1 MDHEN, CDR2 SYDVKM. V dropped 6 bases and J dropped 0; count of bases not matched to a gene: 12. This CDR3 spans 17 amino acids.

The chain employs TRBV2 and TRBJ2-1, with 7 positions matching TRBD2. Trimming took 7 bases from V and 8 from J; bases not matched to a gene: 8. Germline V gives CDR1 SNHLY, CDR2 FYNNEI. This CDR3 has 13 amino acids. DNA for the CDR3: TGTGCCAGCAAGAGAGGCGGGAGCTATGAGCAGTTCTTC. Its protein product is CASKRGGSYEQFF.

This clone appeared a few times. The rearrangement uses TRBV18 and TRBJ2-7; 8 nucleotides line up with TRBD2. Germline CDR1 KGHSH, CDR2 LQKENI. V was clipped by 0 bases and J by 6 bases; unmatched bases: 7. There are 15 residues in the CDR3. CDR3 in DNA: TGTGCCAGCTCACCACCTAGCGGGAAGTCTCGCGAGCAGTACTTC. It translates to CASSPPSGKSREQYF.

The rearrangement joins TRBV6-5 to TRBJ2-3, with a tentative D call TRBD2 (6 bases). V lost 0 bases, J lost 3 bases, and 10 bases lay in between. The CDR3 is 15 amino acids. Per the germline V gene, CDR1 is MNHEY and CDR2 is SVGAGI. DNA for the CDR3: TGTGCCAGCAGTTACTCCGGGGGATCAACAGATACGCAGTATTTT. It is translated as CASSYSGGSTDTQYF.

The rearrangement joins TRBV10-3 to TRBJ2-3; 7 bases fit TRBD2. The trim removed 6 bases at V and 5 bases at J, leaving 11 bases unmatched. There are 15 residues in the CDR3. Germline V gene sequence: CDR1 ENHRY, CDR2 SYGVKD. In nucleotides, the CDR3 is TGTGCCATCAGGGAACTAGCGACAGCCCTAGATACGCAGTATTTT. Amino acids: CAIRELATALDTQYF.

This clone has a single count. The rearrangement joins TRBV7-2 to TRBJ1-1; no definite D call. The CDR3 runs to 14 residues. The V end lost 4 bases, the J end lost 3 bases, and 12 bases lay between the germline ends. Germline V gene sequence: CDR1 SGHTA, CDR2 FQGNSA. DNA of the CDR3: TGTGCCAGCAGCTCTCTTGGGCACTACACTGAAGCTTTCTTT. This gives the protein CASSSLGHYTEAFF.

This clone was counted only a few times. The rearrangement uses TRBV5-1 and TRBJ2-2; D unclear. The CDR3 runs 13 residues. Germline CDR1 SGHRS, CDR2 YFSETQ. V dropped 1 base and J dropped 6 bases, with 7 bases sitting between them. CDR3 DNA sequence: TGCGCCAGCAGCTTGTATGACTCCGGGGAGCTGTTTTTT. It yields the protein CASSLYDSGELFF. The full variable domain, completed using reference TRBV5-1 and TRBJ2-2, is KAGVTQTPRYLIKTRGQQVTLSCSPISGHRSVSWYQQTPGQGLQFLFEYFSETQRNKGNFPGRFSGRQFSNSRSEMNVSTLELGDSALYLCASSLYDSGELFFGEGSRLTVL.

The V and J genes are TRBV5-5 and TRBJ2-2; 9 nucleotides match TRBD1. V dropped 5 bases and J dropped 4; count of bases not matched to a gene: 12. The V gene's germline CDR1 is SGHKS and CDR2 YYEKEE (reference sequence). The CDR3 is made up of 17 amino acids. The CDR3 coding sequence is TGTGCCAGCAGTCCTCCCCACGAGACAGGGGGCACCGGGGAGCTGTTTTTT. This codes for CASSPPHETGGTGELFF.

The V gene is TRBV19, the J gene TRBJ1-1; the D gene is possibly TRBD1 (5 bases). This CDR3 region has 14 residues. Trimming cost V 4 bases and J 5 bases, with 14 bases left between them. The germline gives CDR1 LNHDA, CDR2 SQIVND (reference sequence). For the CDR3, the DNA is TGTGCCAGTAGTACCCCCAGGGTGGGGACTGAAGCTTTCTTT. This gives the protein CASSTPRVGTEAFF.

The rearrangement uses TRBV7-8 and TRBJ1-2; D is ambiguous. Germline values: CDR1 SGHVS, CDR2 FQNEAQ. The CDR3 contains 15 residues. Trimming took 5 bases from V and 0 from J, leaving 13 bases between them. The chain's CDR3 is CASSLSGVANYGYTF. CDR3 nucleotides: TGTGCCAGCAGCCTTAGCGGGGTAGCTAACTATGGCTACACCTTC.

The chain carries TRBV7-9 and TRBJ2-2; D perhaps matches TRBD2 (6 bases). V was clipped by 3 bases and J by 6 bases, with 14 bases between them. The germline CDR1 and CDR2 sequences are SEHNR and FQNEAQ (reference sequence). CDR3 length: 15 residues. CDR3 bases: TGTGCCAGCAGCTTTGCCGGGGGAAGGGCCGGGGAGCTGTTTTTT. Translating it yields CASSFAGGRAGELFF.

The rearrangement uses TRBV28 and TRBJ2-3, with 14 bases aligning to TRBD2. This CDR3 contains 19 residues. The germline gives CDR1 MDHEN, CDR2 SYDVKM. V was pared by 6 bases and J by 6 bases, with 17 bases of the junction left unmatched. The CDR3 DNA is TGTGCCAGCAGCACCACCAGACTAGCGGGGGGGCTTCTTAGGGATACGCAGTATTTT. Translation gives CASSTTRLAGGLLRDTQYF. Full variable domain (rest looked up from reference TRBV28 and TRBJ2-3): DVKVTQSSRYLVKRTGEKVFLECVQDMDHENMFWYRQDPGLGLRLIYFSYDVKMKEKGDIPEGYSVSREKKERFSLILESASTNQTSMYLCASSTTRLAGGLLRDTQYFGPGTRLTVL.

The V call is TRBV3-1 (or the pseudogene TRBV3-2), the J call TRBJ2-2; D is unresolved. Between the trimmed V and J ends, which lost 1 base and 1 base, there was a span of 13 bases. Germline lookup yields CDR1 LGHDT and CDR2 YNNKEL (reference sequence). This CDR3 is 17 amino acids long. The CDR3, as DNA: TGTGCCAGCAGCCAAGGACACCTCGCCCTGAACACCGGGGAGCTGTTTTTT. Translation gives CASSQGHLALNTGELFF.

This chain connects TRBV27 to TRBJ2-1, with 8 bases that match TRBD2. Per germline, CDR1 MNHEY and CDR2 SMNVEV (reference sequence). J was trimmed by 8 bases and V by 6 bases; bases with no gene match: 9. The CDR3 covers 14 residues. CDR3 nucleotides: TGTGCCAGCAGCGAGCGGGGGCTCTGGGATGAGCAGTTCTTC. This gives the protein CASSERGLWDEQFF.

The CDR3 bases are TGTGCCAGCAGACATAACACTGAAGCTTTCTTT. Translated, it gives CASRHNTEAFF. This chain connects TRBV14 to TRBJ1-1; D is ambiguous. The CDR3 has 11 residues. CDR1 and CDR2 (germline): SGHDN, FVKESK. Trimming took 6 bases from V and 2 from J, leaving 4 bases between them.